Reported below is one TCR beta chain. This clone was picked up a small number of times. No cognate antigen has been identified for it. One base away there is no much larger clone; base qualities are not given. Ends trimmed: V by 7 bases, J by 9 bases; bases unmatched to a gene: 12. The CDR3 runs 13 amino acids, cysteine and phenylalanine included. Only the CDR3 portion is preserved as DNA: 39 bases, with reading frame beginning at the first base. The germline V gene provides CDR1 MNHEY and CDR2 SVGAGI. The library was prepared using the immunoSEQ multiplex PCR assay. The multiplex PCR relied on a mix of 60 forward primers for TCR Vbeta segments and 13 reverse primers for TCR Jbeta segments. A multiplex PCR assay on genomic DNA amplified the CDR3 region of rearranged TCR beta genes. The Illumina HiSeq System was used to sequence the amplified TCR beta libraries as 87-base-pair reads. Under the source paper's analysis protocol: Across the roughly 700 repertoires, a later analysis counted tens of millions of unique TCR beta chains, roughly 11 million of which were shared by at least two donors. A nearest-neighbor algorithm error-corrected the raw reads and collapsed the reads into unique sequences, merging closely related sequences to remove PCR and sequencing errors. Alignment of CDR3 sequences to IMGT reference sequences was used to assign V, D and J gene segments. For a sequence to be retained, a match of at least six nucleotides to both a V gene segment and a J gene segment was required. Rearrangements were classified as productive when the CDR3 lacked stop codons and remained in frame with V and J, and all other rearrangements were classified as non-productive. CDR3 was defined according to IMGT convention as the region running from the second conserved V-encoded cysteine to the conserved J-encoded phenylalanine. The earlier analysis of more than 450 of the donors excluded sequences that lacked an unambiguous match to a single V gene segment. In an earlier analysis of roughly 600 of the donors, a V segment was called functional when productive rearrangements were above 56.7%, and segregating when the standard deviation between donors exceeded 5%. A statistical classification framework was built for diagnosing cytomegalovirus status from the catalog of TCR beta chain sequences. V and J gene assignment, in a later analysis, came from comparing TCR nucleotide sequences with IMGT/GENE-DB human TR gene sequences. In a later analysis, CDR3 sequences and most-parsimonious VDJ recombination scenarios were assigned using the TCRdist pipeline. A later analysis defined each TCR beta chain by its CDR3 amino acid sequence plus V-gene family, and excluded reads lacking a unique V-gene family. A later analysis removed nearly 600 highly shared, low-generation-probability nucleotide sequences to deal with suspected cross-contamination and a sequencing artifact. A later analysis calculated a clonal expansion index for each public chain from normalized within-repertoire ranks of inferred template counts. In a later analysis, generation probabilities were computed with a VDJ recombination model fitted to out-of-frame rearrangements, and the resulting probabilities were checked against IGoR. In a later analysis, hypergeometric tests were used to score TCR-TCR, TCR-HLA and TCR-CMV co-occurrence, with a repertoire-size bias correction applied to TCR pairs. To estimate false discovery rates, a later analysis permuted the HLA or CMV assignments 20 times. In a later analysis, co-occurring TCRs were grouped with DBSCAN, and TCRdist sequence similarity was added when clustering was performed within HLA-allele-positive subsets. For co-occurrence clustering, repertoires with fewer than 30,000 or more than 120,000 public chains were excluded, along with about five repertoires with anomalous nucleotide sharing. TCRdb carries this immuneACCESS record with in-frame sequences only. Its versions omit some clonotypes, under half of them owing to an unresolved V gene in the studies checked, with the rest unexplained. V and J calls plus clone size are reproduced from that table; the DNA served to infer D and trimming. For this sample the table gives approximately 200,000 clones, of which roughly four fifths were detected only once. Of the sample, around 1.4% falls within the top ten clones.

In total, approximately 690 healthy bone marrow donors made up the cohort. At the time of sampling, every cohort member was nominally healthy, though immune exposures that went unrecorded were likely present. The donor was CMV seronegative and belonged to the group of under 400 seronegative cohort members. Every donor gave a peripheral blood sample, and the peripheral blood mononuclear cells from that sample were used for TCR beta sequencing. Genomic DNA extraction from the blood cell samples was performed with the Qiagen DNeasy Blood Extraction Kit. This sample stems from a study of cytomegalovirus exposure and HLA in healthy donors (dated by TCRdb to the late 2010s). In terms of the full investigation: According to an earlier analysis of 550 to 700 of the donors, some 180 million T cells yielded 95 million to 140 million unique TCR beta sequences and approximately 300 Gb of sequence data. To predict cytomegalovirus infection status, the study combined high-throughput TCR immunosequencing, statistical association of individual TCRs with disease status, and machine learning. A later analysis re-analyzed previously published TCR beta repertoires from 550 to 700 donors and added high-resolution HLA genotyping to study TCR occurrence patterns. All discovery cohort repertoires had been generated on a single sequencing platform. Donor age, sex, ethnicity and CMV serostatus were collected together with the repertoire data. HLA typing included class I and class II loci at four-digit resolution. Using immunosequencing, the study profiled T cell repertoires from some 670 subjects and related those repertoires to cytomegalovirus serostatus. Across around 400 genotyped donors of the cohort, an average of about 240,000 unique TCR beta nucleotide sequences per donor were sequenced, and approximately 17% of those sequences were non-productive. In addition to the first cohort of 650 to 800 subjects, a separate validation cohort of 120 different subjects was used. An early release that covered about 600 HLA-typed donors contained approximately 300 gigabases of sequencing data and some 87 million unique TCR sequences. A later genetic analysis used genome-wide SNP genotypes for about 55% of the 666 donors, treating that subset as a discovery cohort. Because of strong linkage in the cohort, five DR-DQ haplotypes were treated as single units for association and clustering. The number of donors typed differed by locus, with about 629-630 for A, B, C, DRB1 and DQB1, roughly 520 for DQA1, 600 to 610 for DPA1, and under 490 for DPB1. An earlier analysis of approximately 630 of the donors applied high-throughput TCR beta sequencing to assess whether each TCR beta V gene segment acted as functional or pseudogenic. Rather than drawing on any new phenotypic data, the later analysis identified candidate immune exposures from TCR beta sequences and the way those sequences occurred across donors. Of the approximately 400 genotyped donors, roughly 76% were placed in the genetic ancestry cluster associated with self-reported Caucasian donors. The study aimed to test whether cataloging public T cell receptors could reveal signatures of past pathogen exposure. The research as a whole found: Some IMGT-functional V segments, including TRBV6-2 and TRBV6-3, could not be distinguished by the 87-base-pair reads and were therefore excluded. Because counts were too low, seventeen rarely observed V segments, including chromosome 9 orphons, were excluded from the earlier analysis of 500 to 700 of the donors. A later analysis reported that several top co-occurrence clusters appeared linked to parvovirus B19, influenza, CMV and Epstein-Barr virus. A cluster of highly shared sequence variants was judged likely to be a technical artifact of the sequencing pipeline. Because HLA typing was missing for some donors at each locus, association tests included only the typed subset. According to a later analysis, TCR association rates differed among HLA loci, with DRB1 alleles showing the most associated TCRs and HLA-C alleles showing the fewest. According to a later genetic analysis, donors in an Asian-associated ancestry cluster had fewer N-insertions in productive TCRs than the approximately 690-donor mean. The authors suggested that the approach could potentially be extended to other disease states and immunological phenotypes. The cohort was sequenced for TCR beta chains only, and without alpha or paired-chain data the features that could be detected were limited. A later analysis found that HLA-associated TCR beta chains were more clonally expanded and had lower generation probabilities than equally common non-associated chains. When HLA alleles, especially DR and DQ, strongly co-occurred, TCR associations were difficult to assign to individual alleles. In both the original and validation cohorts, the classifier was reported to diagnose cytomegalovirus status with high specificity and sensitivity. An association between a missense DCLRE1C variant and V-gene and J-gene trimming of TCR beta chains was found in a later genetic analysis and replicated in an independent cohort. Linkage disequilibrium might explain the correlated functional status among segregating V segments, but an unknown experimental factor could not be ruled out. A few of the identified cytomegalovirus-associated TCR beta chains were confirmed in vitro to be specific for cytomegalovirus antigens. A later analysis associated 16,951 TCR beta sequences with specific HLA alleles at a false discovery rate of 0.05. A later analysis found that most CMV-associated TCR beta chains appeared HLA-restricted, with HLA associations seemingly driven largely by CMV exposure. Sequencing depth was assumed to be roughly uniform across donors in the presence/absence analyses, though that assumption may not hold. The study listed 150 to 200 TCR beta chains as associated with cytomegalovirus. Across donors, most TCR sequences were observed very rarely, whereas some public TCRs were present in many individuals. The only immune exposure information available for the cohort was CMV serostatus. An earlier analysis of some 560 of the donors showed that most TCR beta V segments appeared in productive rearrangements either about 87% or about 30% of the time, which broadly matched IMGT annotations. A further reported finding was that TCR beta sequences accurately predicted the HLA-A and HLA-B alleles for most subjects in the first cohort.

The receptor comes from a girl aged 5-17 years in good health and CMV-seronegative. Sequencing was done on a sample of PBMCs. This chain is built from TRBV6-5 and TRBJ2-7, with 7 bases aligning to TRBD1. The sequence in DNA is TGTGCCAGCAATTCGGACAGGTCGGTGGGGCAGTACTTC. Translated, this is CASNSDRSVGQYF.